What follows are 31 T cell receptor beta chains derived from one specimen sequenced in a study of blood T cell repertoires in COVID-19. Sequencing used immunoSEQ multiplex PCR; TCRdb keeps in-frame clones, though not all of them. Of 340,000 or so clones listed, 86% were seen once; the top ten hold around 4.2%. The sequenced sample was PBMCs or T cells enriched from blood (not recorded which). The receptors shown here come from a woman between 35 and 50 years old with acute COVID-19.

Turning to this clone: Other DNA sequences in the same sample also yield this CDR3. The chain recombines TRBV7-2 with TRBJ2-5, with D perhaps matching TRBD2 (5 bases). Germline V lookup: CDR1 SGHTA, CDR2 FQGNSA. There are 13 residues in the CDR3. V lost 1 base and J 4 bases, leaving 7 bases between the germline ends. CDR3 amino acids: CASSLERGETQYF. DNA for the CDR3: TGTGCCAGCAGCTTAGAACGGGGAGAGACCCAGTACTTC.

This chain joins TRBV19 and TRBJ1-4; no reliable D call. V lost 4 bases and J 5 bases, leaving 5 bases between the germline ends. Per the germline V gene, CDR1 is LNHDA and CDR2 is SQIVND (reference sequence). The CDR3 runs 12 residues. The CDR3 sequence is CASSTLNEKLFF. CDR3 bases: TGTGCCAGTAGTACCTTGAATGAAAAACTGTTTTTT.

The rearrangement links TRBV18 to TRBJ1-2, with TRBD1 as a possible D gene (6 bases). Germline lookup yields CDR1 KGHSH and CDR2 LQKENI. V was shortened by 2 bases and J by 3 bases, with 7 bases between the two germline ends. The CDR3 consists of 13 residues. The CDR3 coding sequence is TGTGCCAGCTCACCATCAGGGGACTATGGCTACACCTTC. The encoded protein is CASSPSGDYGYTF.

This clone was seen just once. This rearrangement joins TRBV7-8 to TRBJ1-2; 8 bases fit TRBD1. The ends lost 5 bases at V and 10 bases at J; junction bases unmatched: 6. Germline V gene lookup returns CDR1 SGHVS and CDR2 FQNEAQ. The CDR3 contains 12 residues. CDR3 region: CASSVLTGAYTF. In nucleotides, the CDR3 is TGTGCCAGCAGCGTCCTGACAGGGGCCTACACCTTC.

This chain joins TRBV12-3 or TRBV12-4 and TRBJ1-6; perhaps TRBD1 as D (5 bases). The V end lost 5 bases, the J end lost 11 bases, and 13 bases lay between the germline ends. This CDR3 contains 13 residues. CDR3 amino acids: CASSGTAGAPLHF. In nucleotides, the CDR3 is TGTGCCAGCAGTGGGACGGCGGGAGCACCCCTCCACTTT.

This clone has a handful of counts. The rearrangement joins TRBV18 to TRBJ2-7; 7 bases align to TRBD1. The germline V gene encodes CDR1 KGHSH and CDR2 LQKENI. The CDR3 consists of 16 residues. The V and J ends lost 3 bases and 5 bases, in that order; junction bases with no gene match: 13. Written as DNA, the CDR3 is TGTGCCAGCTCACCCCCGGGGAAGGGGGCAAGTCACGAGCAGTACTTC. Translation gives CASSPPGKGASHEQYF.

The chain couples TRBV7-9 to TRBJ1-1; maybe TRBD1 (6 bases). The CDR3 has 16 residues. CDR1 is SEHNR, CDR2 FQNEAQ, per germline (reference sequence). Trimming pared 5 bases from V and 0 bases from J, leaving 16 bases between. CDR3: CASSPRRQGLNTEAFF. DNA for the CDR3: TGTGCCAGCAGCCCCAGACGCCAGGGGTTGAACACTGAAGCTTTCTTT. Full variable domain (rest looked up from reference TRBV7-9 and TRBJ1-1): DTGVSQNPRHKITKRGQNVTFRCDPISEHNRLYWYRQTLGQGPEFLTYFQNEAQLEKSRLLSDRFSAERPKGSFSTLEIQRTEQGDSAMYLCASSPRRQGLNTEAFFGQGTRLTVV.

V gene TRBV25-1 combines with J gene TRBJ2-1, with 7 positions matching TRBD2. Trimming at V came to 4 bases and at J to 9 bases, leaving 12 bases not matched to a gene. This CDR3 contains 15 residues. The germline V gene encodes CDR1 MGHDK and CDR2 SYGVNS. The CDR3 sequence is CASSVLEGGKGEQFF. CDR3 DNA: TGTGCCAGCAGTGTTCTTGAGGGAGGGAAGGGTGAGCAGTTCTTC.

The table lists this clone with a few counts. The chain uses TRBV3-1 (or the pseudogene TRBV3-2) and TRBJ2-2; no definite D call. V shed 1 base and J shed 1 base, with 7 bases lying between them. From germline, CDR1 is LGHDT and CDR2 YNNKEL (reference sequence). The CDR3 loop spans 15 amino acids. CDR3 nucleotide sequence: TGTGCCAGCAGCCAAGGCTGGCAGAACACCGGGGAGCTGTTTTTT. Amino acid sequence: CASSQGWQNTGELFF.

The rearrangement uses TRBV19 and TRBJ1-2, with TRBD1 matching 10 bases. The V and J ends lost 4 bases and 4 bases, in that order; junction bases with no gene match: 6. Germline V CDR1 and CDR2: LNHDA, SQIVND (reference sequence). The CDR3 is made up of 15 amino acids. DNA for the CDR3: TGTGCCAGTAGTACCGGACAGGGGGAAACCTATGGCTACACCTTC. Its protein product is CASSTGQGETYGYTF.

CDR3 region: CASSPVSGGAYQETQYF. The DNA of the CDR3 is TGTGCCAGCAGTCCCGTTTCGGGCGGGGCCTACCAAGAGACCCAGTACTTC. The rearrangement links TRBV6-6 to TRBJ2-5; a possible D gene is TRBD2 (6 bases). CDR1 is MNHNY, CDR2 SVGAGI, per germline (reference sequence). Trimming took off 5 bases at V and 0 bases at J, with 19 bases between the two ends. The CDR3 loop spans 17 amino acids.

The gene calls are TRBV15 and TRBJ1-2; D gene uncertain. The CDR3 covers 13 residues. Trimming stripped 4 bases from V and 6 bases from J, with 12 bases between. Germline-derived CDR1 and CDR2 are LNHNV and YYDKDF (reference sequence). In DNA, the CDR3 is TGTGCCACCAGCATGAGGATCCGAGATGGCTACACCTTC. This codes for CATSMRIRDGYTF.

This clone was observed once. In nucleotides, the CDR3 is TGTGCCAGCAGTCCCACCTCACCTAGCCCGGATTCCTACGAGCAGTACTTC. As protein: CASSPTSPSPDSYEQYF. This chain uses TRBV6-6 with TRBJ2-7, with a weak D call TRBD2 (5 bases). V was trimmed by 5 bases and J by 1 base, leaving 21 bases between them. The CDR3 runs 17 residues. Germline V gives CDR1 MNHNY, CDR2 SVGAGI (reference sequence).

This clone was seen a handful of times. This rearrangement joins TRBV5-6 to TRBJ1-2; D gene uncertain. Germline V CDR1 and CDR2: SGHDT, YYEEEE. Trimming left V 0 bases short and J 8 bases short, with 11 bases between. This CDR3 comprises 13 residues. This CDR3 is CASSLGLPEGYTF. The CDR3 coding sequence is TGTGCCAGCAGCTTGGGACTTCCTGAAGGCTACACCTTC. Full variable domain (remainder filled in from reference TRBV5-6 and TRBJ1-2): DAGVTQSPTHLIKTRGQQVTLRCSPKSGHDTVSWYQQALGQGPQFIFQYYEEEERQRGNFPDRFSGHQFPNYSSELNVNALLLGDSALYLCASSLGLPEGYTFGSGTRLTVV.

The rearrangement links TRBV19 to TRBJ1-3; no clear D. This CDR3 spans 15 amino acids. With 5 bases removed from V and 0 bases from J, the gap between germline ends came to 11 bases. The germline V gene has CDR1 LNHDA and CDR2 SQIVND (reference sequence). DNA of the CDR3: TGTGCCAGTAGTTTCGCGGGGAGCTCTGGAAACACCATATATTTT. It encodes CASSFAGSSGNTIYF.

The chain couples TRBV10-1 to TRBJ2-7; D is ambiguous. This CDR3 region has 12 residues. V lost 6 bases and J 1 base, leaving 7 bases between the germline ends. Germline V gene sequence: CDR1 WNHNN, CDR2 SYGVQD (reference sequence). CDR3 nucleotides: TGCGCCAGCAGACAGATTTCCTACGAGCAGTACTTC. Protein sequence: CASRQISYEQYF.

The chain employs TRBV13 and TRBJ2-7, with D uncertain. V lost 1 base to trimming and J lost 2 bases, with 3 bases between them. The CDR3 runs to 12 residues. From germline, CDR1 is PRHDT and CDR2 FYEKMQ (reference sequence). CDR3: CASSLAPYEQYF. CDR3 sequence (DNA): TGTGCCAGCAGCTTAGCTCCCTACGAGCAGTACTTC.

This sequence joins TRBV7-6 and TRBJ2-3, with 7 bases identical to TRBD1. Germline assignment: CDR1 SGHVS and CDR2 FNYEAQ. V shed 2 bases and J 0 bases; nucleotides not matched to a gene: 5. The CDR3 sequence is 16 residues long. CDR3 region: CASSLRGRGSTDTQYF. The CDR3, as DNA: TGTGCCAGCAGCTTAAGGGGCAGGGGGAGCACAGATACGCAGTATTTT.

This clone was counted only a few times. CDR3: CASSLTSYIRPGSPLHF. CDR3 DNA: TGTGCCAGCAGTCTTACTAGTTATATCAGGCCCGGGTCACCCCTCCACTTT. The chain employs TRBV6-6 and TRBJ1-6; D call uncertain. Germline assignment: CDR1 MNHNY and CDR2 SVGAGI (reference sequence). V shed 5 bases and J shed 10 bases, with 24 bases lying between them. CDR3 length equals 17 residues.

The chain employs TRBV9 and TRBJ1-1, with a weak D call TRBD1 (5 bases). The V and J ends lost 0 bases and 5 bases respectively, with 14 bases between them. The CDR3 contains 15 residues. The germline V gene has CDR1 SGDLS and CDR2 YYNGEE. CDR3 sequence reads: CASSVDGRGSTEAFF. The CDR3 bases are TGTGCCAGCAGCGTAGATGGAAGGGGATCGACTGAAGCTTTCTTT.

The chain recombines TRBV5-4 with TRBJ1-2; 8 nucleotides match TRBD1. CDR3 size: 14 residues. Germline lookup yields CDR1 SGHNT and CDR2 YYREEE (reference sequence). After removal of 0 bases from V and 3 bases from J, the junction contained 1 base not matched to a gene. The CDR3 is CASSLGGQDYGYTF. The CDR3, as DNA: TGTGCCAGCAGCTTGGGGGGACAGGACTATGGCTACACCTTC.

The chain combines TRBV7-6 with TRBJ2-1, with 7 bases that match TRBD1. This CDR3 is built from 15 residues. Germline CDR1 reads SGHVS; CDR2 reads FNYEAQ. V was pared by 2 bases and J by 3 bases, with 4 bases of the junction left unmatched. CDR3: CASSLIGGFYNEQFF. The DNA of the CDR3 is TGTGCCAGCAGCTTAATAGGGGGCTTCTACAATGAGCAGTTCTTC.

The V call is TRBV28, the J call TRBJ2-2, with a possible D match to TRBD2 (6 bases). Germline CDR1 and CDR2: MDHEN and SYDVKM. CDR3 size: 17 residues. The V end was cut by 5 bases, the J end by 0 bases, with 16 bases between. DNA of the CDR3: TGTGCCAGCAGTCCCTCGGTTCTAGCGACGAACACCGGGGAGCTGTTTTTT. It specifies CASSPSVLATNTGELFF.

The chain has TRBV18 and TRBJ1-2; 7 positions match TRBD1. The germline V gene has CDR1 KGHSH and CDR2 LQKENI. The V and J ends lost 5 bases and 5 bases, in that order; junction bases with no gene match: 5. The length of the CDR3 is 13 residues. CDR3 in amino acids: CASSATGKYGYTF. The DNA for the CDR3 is TGTGCCAGCTCAGCGACAGGGAAGTATGGCTACACCTTC.

The V call is TRBV5-6, the J call TRBJ2-3; the D gene is possibly TRBD1 (6 bases). V was trimmed by 4 bases and J by 2 bases, leaving 14 bases between them. Germline V lookup: CDR1 SGHDT, CDR2 YYEEEE. The CDR3 has 15 amino acids. The CDR3 DNA reads TGTGCCAGCAGCCCCCTGGACAGATCCACAGATACGCAGTATTTT. Protein: CASSPLDRSTDTQYF.

This clone was seen repeatedly, ten times or more. The chain recombines TRBV7-9 with TRBJ1-1, with D unresolved. V gave up 6 bases and J gave up 1 base, with 12 bases separating them. The CDR3 extends over 14 amino acids. Germline-derived CDR1 and CDR2 are SEHNR and FQNEAQ (reference sequence). CDR3 sequence (DNA): TGTGCCAGCAGTTCCCCCCGACAGAACACTGAAGCTTTCTTT. This encodes CASSSPRQNTEAFF.

The chain couples TRBV7-9 to TRBJ2-3; D is undetermined. The CDR3 is 13 amino acids. Trimming shortened V by 2 bases and J by 10 bases, and 13 bases separated the two germline ends. Germline values: CDR1 SEHNR, CDR2 FQNEAQ (reference sequence). CDR3 nucleotides: TGTGCCAGCAGCTTATTGGCCGAAACCGCGCAGTATTTT. Its translation is CASSLLAETAQYF.

The chain is built from TRBV10-3 and TRBJ2-5, with 12 nucleotides matching TRBD1. Trimming removed 5 bases from V and 5 bases from J; junction bases left unmatched: 6. The germline gives CDR1 ENHRY, CDR2 SYGVKD. The CDR3 contains 15 residues. In DNA form, the CDR3 reads TGTGCCATCAGTACTTCCGGGACAGGGGGCGAGACCCAGTACTTC. Its translation is CAISTSGTGGETQYF.

As DNA, the CDR3 is TGTGCCAGCAGCTACATGAGGTCGGCCGTGAACACCGGGGAGCTGTTTTTT. Translated, it gives CASSYMRSAVNTGELFF. This sequence joins TRBV7-6 and TRBJ2-2; D remains ambiguous. The CDR3 is 17 residues long. Trimming removed 4 bases at V and 1 base at J, with 16 bases between. Per the germline V gene, CDR1 is SGHVS and CDR2 is FNYEAQ. The variable domain in full, with the rest retrieved from reference TRBV7-6 and TRBJ2-2, is GAGVSQSPRYKVTKRGQDVALRCDPISGHVSLYWYRQALGQGPEFLTYFNYEAQQDKSGLPNDRFSAERPEGSISTLTIQRTEQRDSAMYRCASSYMRSAVNTGELFFGEGSRLTVL.

The chain has TRBV24-1 and TRBJ1-2; no definite D call. Germline V lookup: CDR1 KGHDR, CDR2 SFDVKD. This CDR3 region has 11 residues. The V end was cut by 7 bases, the J end by 5 bases, with 7 bases between. CDR3 coding DNA: TGTGCCACCAGCACCGGGTATGGCTACACCTTC. Translating it yields CATSTGYGYTF.

CDR3 DNA: TGTGCCAGCAGGATGGACAGAAACACTGAAGCTTTCTTT. Its protein is CASRMDRNTEAFF. The genes are TRBV6-5 and TRBJ1-1, with a possible D match to TRBD1 (6 bases). This CDR3 has 13 residues. V lost 6 bases and J 2 bases, leaving 10 bases between the germline ends. Germline CDR1 MNHEY, CDR2 SVGAGI.